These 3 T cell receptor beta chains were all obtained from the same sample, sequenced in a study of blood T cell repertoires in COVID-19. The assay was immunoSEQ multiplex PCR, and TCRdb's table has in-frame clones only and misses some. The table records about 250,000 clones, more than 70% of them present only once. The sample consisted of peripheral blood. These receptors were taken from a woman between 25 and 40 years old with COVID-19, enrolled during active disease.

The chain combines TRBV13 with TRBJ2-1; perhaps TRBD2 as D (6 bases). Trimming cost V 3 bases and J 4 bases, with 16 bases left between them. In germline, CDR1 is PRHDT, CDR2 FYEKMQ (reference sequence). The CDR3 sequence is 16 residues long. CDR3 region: CASSFYGGGYYNEQFF. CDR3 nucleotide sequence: TGTGCCAGCAGCTTTTACGGGGGAGGATATTACAATGAGCAGTTCTTC. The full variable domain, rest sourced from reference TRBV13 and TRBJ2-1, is AAGVIQSPRHLIKEKRETATLKCYPIPRHDTVYWYQQGPGQDPQFLISFYEKMQSDKGSIPDRFSAQQFSDYHSELNMSSLELGDSALYFCASSFYGGGYYNEQFFGPGTRLTVL.

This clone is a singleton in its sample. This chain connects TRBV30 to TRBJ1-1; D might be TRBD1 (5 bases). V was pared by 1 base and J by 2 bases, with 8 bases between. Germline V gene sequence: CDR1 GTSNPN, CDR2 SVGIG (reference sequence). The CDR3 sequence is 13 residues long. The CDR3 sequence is CAWSAGLNTEAFF. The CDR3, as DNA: TGTGCCTGGAGTGCAGGGTTAAACACTGAAGCTTTCTTT.

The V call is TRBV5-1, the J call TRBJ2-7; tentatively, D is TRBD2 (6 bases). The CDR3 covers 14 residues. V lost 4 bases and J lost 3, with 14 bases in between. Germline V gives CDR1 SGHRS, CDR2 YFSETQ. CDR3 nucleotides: TGCGCCAGCAGCGCCGGGACTTCTCTCTACGAGCAGTACTTC. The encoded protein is CASSAGTSLYEQYF.